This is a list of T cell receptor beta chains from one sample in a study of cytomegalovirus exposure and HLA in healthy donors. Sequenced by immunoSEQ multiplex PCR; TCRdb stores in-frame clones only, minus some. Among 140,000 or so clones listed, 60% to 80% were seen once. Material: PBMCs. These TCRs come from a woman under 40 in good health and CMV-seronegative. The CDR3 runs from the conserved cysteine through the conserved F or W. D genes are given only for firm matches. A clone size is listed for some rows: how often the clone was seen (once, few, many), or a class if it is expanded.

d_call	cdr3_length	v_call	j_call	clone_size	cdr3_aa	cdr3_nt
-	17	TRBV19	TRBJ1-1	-	CASSTQDRPFMNTEAFF	TGTGCCAGTAGTACCCAAGACAGGCCGTTCATGAACACTGAAGCTTTCTTT
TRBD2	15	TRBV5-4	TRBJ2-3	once	CASSLAGGSRDTQYF	TGTGCCAGCAGCTTGGCGGGGGGGAGTAGAGATACGCAGTATTTT
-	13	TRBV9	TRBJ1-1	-	CASSEGQNTEAFF	TGTGCCAGCAGCGAGGGACAGAACACTGAAGCTTTCTTT
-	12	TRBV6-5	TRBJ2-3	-	CATGSITDTQYF	TGTGCCACCGGGAGTATTACAGATACGCAGTATTTT
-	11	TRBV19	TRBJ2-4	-	CASSLLDIQYF	TGTGCCAGTAGCCTACTCGACATTCAGTACTTC
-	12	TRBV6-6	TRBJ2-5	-	CANRDIQETQYF	TGTGCCAACCGGGACATTCAAGAGACCCAGTACTTC
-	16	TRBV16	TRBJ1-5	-	CASSQSPAGAWRPQHF	TGTGCCAGCAGCCAATCCCCGGCAGGCGCCTGGCGGCCCCAGCATTTT
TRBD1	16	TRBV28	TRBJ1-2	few	CASSRSGTEASYGYTF	TGTGCCAGCAGTCGGTCCGGGACAGAGGCGAGCTATGGCTACACCTTC
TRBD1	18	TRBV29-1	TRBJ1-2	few	CSVEGGTGGAGARYGYTF	TGCAGCGTTGAAGGAGGGACAGGGGGAGCCGGGGCGCGCTATGGCTACACCTTC
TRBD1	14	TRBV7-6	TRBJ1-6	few	CASSRGQGNSPLHF	TGTGCCAGCAGCCGGGGACAGGGAAATTCACCCCTCCACTTT
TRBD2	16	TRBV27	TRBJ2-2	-	CASSLLATSDTGELFF	TGTGCCAGCAGTTTATTGGCGACTAGCGACACCGGGGAGCTGTTTTTT
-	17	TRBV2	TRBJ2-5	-	CASKGYKFQGLQETQYF	TGTGCCAGCAAGGGGTATAAGTTCCAGGGTTTACAAGAGACCCAGTACTTC
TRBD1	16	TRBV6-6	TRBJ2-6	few	CASSPTGGSGANVLTF	TGTGCCAGCAGTCCGACAGGGGGCTCTGGGGCCAACGTCCTGACTTTC
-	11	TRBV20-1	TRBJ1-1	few	CSARGAAEAFF	TGCAGTGCTAGAGGGGCAGCTGAAGCTTTCTTT
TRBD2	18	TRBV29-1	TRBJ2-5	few	CSVRAGRWTSGGGETQYF	TGCAGCGTGAGGGCGGGACGGTGGACTAGCGGGGGTGGAGAGACCCAGTACTTC
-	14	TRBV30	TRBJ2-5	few	CAWTKHRSQETQYF	TGTGCCTGGACCAAACACCGATCCCAAGAGACCCAGTACTTC
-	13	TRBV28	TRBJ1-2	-	CASSLLGGYGYTF	TGTGCCAGCAGTTTACTGGGAGGCTATGGCTACACCTTC
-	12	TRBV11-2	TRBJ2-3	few	CASSLHQDTQYF	TGTGCCAGCAGCTTACATCAAGATACGCAGTATTTT
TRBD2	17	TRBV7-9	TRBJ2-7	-	CSSSSSWTSGTIYEQYF	TGTTCCAGCAGCTCCTCTTGGACTAGCGGGACAATATACGAGCAGTACTTC
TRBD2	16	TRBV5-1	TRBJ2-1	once	CASSSGFGGAYNEQFF	TGCGCCAGCAGCTCCGGGTTCGGGGGGGCCTACAATGAGCAGTTCTTC